This TCR beta chain was recorded in a study of shared clonotypes between healthy human individuals. To note about this clone: The antigen remains undetermined.

Profiled with immunoSEQ multiplex PCR; TCRdb holds only in-frame clones, not every one. The table has 2 million to 3 million clones, 80% to 95% seen once; the top ten hold approximately 0.37%. Whole-study results and caveats: Memory subsets generally showed lower estimated richness than naive subsets.

From germline, CDR1 is MNHEY and CDR2 SVGAGI. This CDR3 contains 14 residues. With 4 bases clipped from V and 7 bases from J, the junction kept 5 bases outside the gene matches. Donors comprised only Caucasian adults living in Nashville, Tennessee. This chain links TRBV6-5 with TRBJ2-1; TRBD2 matches 9 bases. Sample: naive CD4+ T cells from PBMCs. Regarding subset: CD45RA+ positively selected. The receptor was derived from a man younger than 30 in good health. Some clones in this sample may be carry-over from other donors' samples. CDR3 loop: CASSSRTSENEQFF. CDR3 nucleotide sequence: TGTGCCAGCAGTTCCCGGACTAGCGAAAATGAGCAGTTCTTC.